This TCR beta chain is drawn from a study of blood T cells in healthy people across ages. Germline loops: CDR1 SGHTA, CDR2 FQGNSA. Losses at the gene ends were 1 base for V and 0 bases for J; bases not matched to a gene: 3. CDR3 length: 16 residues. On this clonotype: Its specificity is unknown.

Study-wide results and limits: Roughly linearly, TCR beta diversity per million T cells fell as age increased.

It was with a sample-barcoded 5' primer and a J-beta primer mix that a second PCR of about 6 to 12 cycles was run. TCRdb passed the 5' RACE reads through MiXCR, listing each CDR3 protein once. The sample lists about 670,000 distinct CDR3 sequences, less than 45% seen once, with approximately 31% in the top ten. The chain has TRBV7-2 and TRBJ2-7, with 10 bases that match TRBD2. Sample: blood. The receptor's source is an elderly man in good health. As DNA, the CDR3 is TGTGCCAGCAGCTTAGTGGTAGCGGGAGGCTCCTACGAGCAGTACTTC. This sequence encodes CASSLVVAGGSYEQYF. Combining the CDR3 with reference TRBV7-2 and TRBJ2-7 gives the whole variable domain GAGVSQSPSNKVTEKGKDVELRCDPISGHTALYWYRQSLGQGLEFLIYFQGNSAPDKSGLPSDRFSAERTGGSVSTLTIQRTQQEDSAVYLCASSLVVAGGSYEQYFGPGTRLTVT.